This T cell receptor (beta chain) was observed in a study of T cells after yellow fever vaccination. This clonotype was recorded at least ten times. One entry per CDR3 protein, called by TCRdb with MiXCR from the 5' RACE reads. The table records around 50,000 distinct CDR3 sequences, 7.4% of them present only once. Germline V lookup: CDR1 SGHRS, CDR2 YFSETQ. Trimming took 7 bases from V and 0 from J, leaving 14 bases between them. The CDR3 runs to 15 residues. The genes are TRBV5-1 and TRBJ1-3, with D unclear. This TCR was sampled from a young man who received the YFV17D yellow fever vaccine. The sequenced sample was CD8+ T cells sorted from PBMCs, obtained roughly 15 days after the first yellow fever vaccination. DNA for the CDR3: TGCGCCAGCGCCCGCCCGGAAGACTCTGGAAACACCATATATTTT. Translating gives CASARPEDSGNTIYF.